This T cell receptor beta chain was recorded in a study of cytomegalovirus exposure and HLA in healthy donors (dated by TCRdb to 2016 to 2017). Notes on the research overall: In an earlier analysis of 450 to 750 of the donors, 276 Gb of sequence data and 90 million to 130 million unique TCR beta sequences from 180 million or so T cells were reported. Among a few hundred genotyped donors of the cohort, an average of about 240,000 unique TCR beta nucleotide sequences were sequenced per donor, about a sixth of them non-productive. Several DR-DQ haplotypes were handled as single units for association and clustering because linkage in the cohort was strong. Rather than using new phenotypic data, the later analysis identified candidate immune exposures from TCR beta sequences and from how often those sequences occurred across donors. Both class I and class II loci were covered by HLA typing, at four-digit resolution. The study used immunosequencing to profile the T cell repertoires of several hundred subjects and linked those repertoires to cytomegalovirus serostatus. Every repertoire in the discovery cohort had been generated on one and the same sequencing platform. Typing coverage varied by locus: roughly 629-640 donors for A, B, C, DRB1 and DQB1; approximately 500 for DQA1; some 610 for DPA1; approximately 450 for DPB1. High-throughput TCR immunosequencing, statistical association of individual TCRs with disease status, and machine learning were combined to predict cytomegalovirus infection status. In a later analysis, previously published TCR beta repertoires from several hundred donors were re-analyzed and high-resolution HLA genotyping was added so that TCR occurrence patterns could be studied. An earlier analysis of approximately 500 of the donors applied high-throughput TCR beta sequencing to assess whether each TCR beta V gene segment acted as functional or pseudogenic. The study was designed to test whether signatures of past pathogen exposure could be identified by cataloging public T cell receptors. In a later genetic analysis, genome-wide SNP genotypes for about three fifths of the roughly 670 donors were used, and that subset was treated as a discovery cohort. Along with the approximately 650-subject first cohort, a separate validation cohort of over 90 different subjects was used. Among the approximately 420 genotyped donors, around 79% belonged to the genetic ancestry cluster associated with self-reported Caucasian donors. Donor age, sex, ethnicity and CMV serostatus were compiled together with the repertoire data. An early release covering about 600 HLA-typed donors comprised 250 to 350 gigabases of sequencing data and approximately 80 million unique TCR sequences. General study outcomes and caveats: In a later genetic analysis, fewer N-insertions in productive TCRs were reported among donors in an Asian-associated ancestry cluster than the roughly 640-donor mean. HLA typing was unavailable for some donors at each locus, so association tests used only the typed subset. The 87-base-pair reads could not distinguish some IMGT-functional V segments, including TRBV6-2 and TRBV6-3, so those segments were excluded. An earlier analysis of some 560 of the donors showed that most TCR beta V segments appeared in productive rearrangements either about 87% or about 30% of the time, which broadly matched IMGT annotations. A total of 150 to 200 TCR beta chains were listed by the study as associated with cytomegalovirus. A further reported finding was that TCR beta sequences accurately predicted the HLA-A and HLA-B alleles for most subjects in the first cohort. A later genetic analysis associated a missense DCLRE1C variant with V-gene and J-gene trimming of TCR beta chains, and an independent cohort replicated the association. In a later analysis, some 18,000 TCR beta sequences were associated with specific HLA alleles at a false discovery rate of 0.05. The earlier analysis of 587 of the donors excluded some 15 rarely observed V segments, including chromosome 9 orphons, because counts were too low. Presence/absence analyses assumed roughly uniform sequencing depth across donors, an assumption that may not hold. Correlated functional status among segregating V segments might be attributable to linkage disequilibrium, but an unknown experimental factor could not be ruled out. According to a later analysis, TCR association rates differed among HLA loci, with DRB1 alleles showing the most associated TCRs and HLA-C alleles showing the fewest. Cytomegalovirus status was reported to be diagnosed by the classifier with high specificity and sensitivity in both the original and validation cohorts. Only TCR beta chains were sequenced in this cohort, and the absence of alpha or paired-chain data limited detectable features. The sequencing pipeline was judged likely to have produced a cluster of highly shared sequence variants as a technical artifact. It was suggested by the authors that the approach could potentially be generalized to other disease states and immunological phenotypes. A few of the identified cytomegalovirus-associated TCR beta chains were confirmed in vitro to be specific for cytomegalovirus antigens. According to a later analysis, parvovirus B19, influenza, CMV and Epstein-Barr virus appeared linked to several top co-occurrence clusters. In a later analysis, most CMV-associated TCR beta chains were found to appear HLA-restricted, with HLA associations seemingly driven largely by CMV exposure. In a later analysis, HLA-associated TCR beta chains showed more clonal expansion and lower generation probabilities than non-associated chains that were equally common. Most TCR sequences were observed very rarely across donors, whereas some public TCRs were present in many individuals. When HLA alleles, especially DR and DQ, strongly co-occurred, TCR associations were difficult to assign to individual alleles. Immune exposure information for the cohort was limited to CMV serostatus.

Library preparation was by the immunoSEQ multiplex PCR assay. The multiplex PCR relied on a mix of 60 forward primers for TCR Vbeta segments and 13 reverse primers for TCR Jbeta segments. A multiplex PCR assay on genomic DNA amplified the CDR3 region of rearranged TCR beta genes. The Illumina HiSeq System was used to sequence the amplified TCR beta libraries as 87-base-pair reads. The published analysis was carried out like this. A later analysis tallied tens of millions of unique TCR beta chains across the 700 or so repertoires, and about 12 million of those chains were shared by two or more donors. Raw reads were error-corrected and collapsed into unique sequences by a nearest-neighbor algorithm in which closely related sequences were merged to remove PCR and sequencing errors. Alignment of CDR3 sequences to IMGT reference sequences was used to assign V, D and J gene segments. For a sequence to be retained, at least a six-nucleotide match to both a V gene segment and a J gene segment was required. Rearrangements were called productive when the CDR3 lacked stop codons and stayed in frame with V and J; all others were non-productive. Following IMGT convention, CDR3 was defined as the stretch from the second conserved V-encoded cysteine to the conserved J-encoded phenylalanine. Sequences without an unambiguous match to a single V gene segment were excluded from the earlier analysis of a few hundred of the donors. In an earlier analysis of roughly 500 of the donors, V segments were called functional above 56.7% productive rearrangements and were called segregating when the between-donor standard deviation exceeded 5%. A statistical classification framework was built for diagnosing cytomegalovirus status from the catalog of TCR beta chain sequences. A later analysis assigned V and J genes by comparing TCR nucleotide sequences with IMGT/GENE-DB human TR gene sequences. A later analysis assigned CDR3 sequences and most-parsimonious VDJ recombination scenarios with the TCRdist pipeline. A later analysis defined each TCR beta chain by its CDR3 amino acid sequence plus V-gene family, and excluded reads lacking a unique V-gene family. In a later analysis, approximately 590 highly shared, low-generation-probability nucleotide sequences were removed to address suspected cross-contamination and a sequencing artifact. In a later analysis, a clonal expansion index was calculated for each public chain from normalized within-repertoire ranks of inferred template counts. Generation probabilities in a later analysis came from a VDJ recombination model fitted to out-of-frame rearrangements, and those results were checked against IGoR. Hypergeometric tests were used in a later analysis to score TCR-TCR, TCR-HLA and TCR-CMV co-occurrence, with a repertoire-size bias correction applied to the TCR pairs. To estimate false discovery rates, a later analysis permuted the HLA or CMV assignments 20 times. A later analysis grouped co-occurring TCRs with DBSCAN, adding TCRdist sequence similarity when clustering within HLA-allele-positive subsets. Repertoires with fewer than 30,000 or more than 120,000 public chains were left out of co-occurrence clustering, as were roughly five repertoires with anomalous nucleotide sharing. The table was pulled from immuneACCESS by TCRdb, which kept in-frame rearrangements only. Such tables lose some clones; where checked, under half of the loss comes from unresolved V genes, and the rest has no known cause. The DNA gave D and trimming, while V, J and clone size come from that table. This sample is represented by 140,000 or so clones; 80% to 90% of them were singletons. Of the sample, about 4.1% falls within the top ten clones.

Turning to this clone: Its antigen has not been determined. No base-level quality is on record; no much larger clone is a single base apart.

The CDR3 goes from the cysteine to the phenylalanine over 16 residues. The CDR3 DNA has 48 bases and is translated from base 1. Based on the germline V gene (reference sequence), the CDR1 and CDR2 sequences are WNHNN and SYGVQD. After removal of 0 bases from V and 2 bases from J, the junction retains 2 bases not matched to a gene. The cohort was made up of 650 to 700 healthy bone marrow donors. Cohort members were all nominally healthy when sampled, although unrecorded immune exposures were likely present. The donor was CMV seropositive and belonged to the group of 250 to 350 seropositive cohort members. A peripheral blood sample was collected from each donor, and TCR beta sequencing was performed on peripheral blood mononuclear cells. Genomic DNA extraction from the blood cell samples was performed with the Qiagen DNeasy Blood Extraction Kit.

The specimen sequenced was PBMCs. This sequence uses TRBV10-1 and TRBJ2-2, with TRBD1 matching 8 junction bases. The sequence came from a woman in her 40s in good health and CMV-seropositive. The CDR3 is CASSESTGANTGELFF. DNA sequence: TGCGCCAGCAGTGAGTCGACAGGGGCTAACACCGGGGAGCTGTTTTTT.